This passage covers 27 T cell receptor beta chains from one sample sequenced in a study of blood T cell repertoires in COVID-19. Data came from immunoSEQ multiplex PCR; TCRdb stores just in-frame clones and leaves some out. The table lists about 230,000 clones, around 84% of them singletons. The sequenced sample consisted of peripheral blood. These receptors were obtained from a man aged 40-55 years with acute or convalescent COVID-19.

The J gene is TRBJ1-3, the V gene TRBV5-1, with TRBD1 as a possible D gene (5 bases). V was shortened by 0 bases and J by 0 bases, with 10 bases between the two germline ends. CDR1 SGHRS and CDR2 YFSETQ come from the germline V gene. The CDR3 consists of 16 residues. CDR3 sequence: CASSLGGSISGNTIYF. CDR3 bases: TGCGCCAGCAGCTTGGGGGGCAGCATCTCTGGAAACACCATATATTTT.

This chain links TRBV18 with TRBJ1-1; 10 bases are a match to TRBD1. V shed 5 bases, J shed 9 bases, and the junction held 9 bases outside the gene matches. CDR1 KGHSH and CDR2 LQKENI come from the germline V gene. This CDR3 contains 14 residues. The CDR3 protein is CASSLWDRGAQAFF. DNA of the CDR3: TGTGCCAGCTCATTGTGGGACAGGGGAGCGCAAGCTTTCTTT.

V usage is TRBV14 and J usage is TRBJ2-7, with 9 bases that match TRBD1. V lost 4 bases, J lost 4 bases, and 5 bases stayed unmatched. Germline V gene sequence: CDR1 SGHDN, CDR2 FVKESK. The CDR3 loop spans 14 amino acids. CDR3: CASSLLGQGYEQYF. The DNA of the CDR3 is TGTGCCAGCAGCCTATTGGGACAGGGTTACGAGCAGTACTTC.

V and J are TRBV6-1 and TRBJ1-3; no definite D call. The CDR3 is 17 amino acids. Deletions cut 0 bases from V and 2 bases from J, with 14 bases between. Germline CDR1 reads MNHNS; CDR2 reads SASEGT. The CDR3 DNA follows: TGTGCCAGCAGTGAAGCCTCCATCTCCGGGGCTGGAAACACCATATATTTT. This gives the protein CASSEASISGAGNTIYF.

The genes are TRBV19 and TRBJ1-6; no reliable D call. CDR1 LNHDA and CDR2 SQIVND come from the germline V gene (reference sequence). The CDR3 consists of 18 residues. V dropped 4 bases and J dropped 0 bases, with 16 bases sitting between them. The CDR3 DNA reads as TGTGCCAGTAGTACCGGCCGCGGCGGGAGCTCCTATAATTCACCCCTCCACTTT. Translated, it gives CASSTGRGGSSYNSPLHF. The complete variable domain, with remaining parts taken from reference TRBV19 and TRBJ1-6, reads DGGITQSPKYLFRKEGQNVTLSCEQNLNHDAMYWYRQDPGQGLRLIYYSQIVNDFQKGDIAEGYSVSREKKESFPLTVTSAQKNPTAFYLCASSTGRGGSSYNSPLHFGNGTRLTVT.

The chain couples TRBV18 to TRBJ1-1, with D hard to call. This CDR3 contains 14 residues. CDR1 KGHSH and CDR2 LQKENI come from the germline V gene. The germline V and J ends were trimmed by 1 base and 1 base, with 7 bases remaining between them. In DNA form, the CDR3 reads TGTGCCAGCTCACCACTTCGGGGGAACACTGAAGCTTTCTTT. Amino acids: CASSPLRGNTEAFF.

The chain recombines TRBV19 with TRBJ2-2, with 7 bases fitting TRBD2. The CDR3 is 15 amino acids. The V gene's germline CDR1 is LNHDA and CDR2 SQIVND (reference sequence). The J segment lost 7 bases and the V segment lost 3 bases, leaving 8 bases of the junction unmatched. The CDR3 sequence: CASSITRTSLGELFF. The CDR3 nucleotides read TGTGCCAGTAGTATCACCAGGACTAGTCTCGGGGAGCTGTTTTTT.

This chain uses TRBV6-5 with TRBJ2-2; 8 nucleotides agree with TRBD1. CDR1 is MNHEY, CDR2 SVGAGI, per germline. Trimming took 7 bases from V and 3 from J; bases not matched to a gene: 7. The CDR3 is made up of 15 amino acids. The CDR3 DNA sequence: TGTGCCAGCAACCGACAGGGGACGGACACCGGGGAGCTGTTTTTT. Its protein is CASNRQGTDTGELFF.

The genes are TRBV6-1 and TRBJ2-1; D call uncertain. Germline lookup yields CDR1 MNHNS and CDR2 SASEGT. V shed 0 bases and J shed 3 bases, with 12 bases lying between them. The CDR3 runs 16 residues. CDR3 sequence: CASSEAGEVFYNEQFF. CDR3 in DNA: TGTGCCAGCAGTGAAGCTGGTGAGGTTTTCTACAATGAGCAGTTCTTC.

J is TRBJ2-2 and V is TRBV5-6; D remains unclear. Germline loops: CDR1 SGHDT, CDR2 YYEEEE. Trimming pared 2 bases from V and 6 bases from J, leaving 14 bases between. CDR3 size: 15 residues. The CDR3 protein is CASSLLSSSSGELFF. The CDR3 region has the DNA TGTGCCAGCAGCTTATTGAGTAGCTCGTCCGGGGAGCTGTTTTTT.

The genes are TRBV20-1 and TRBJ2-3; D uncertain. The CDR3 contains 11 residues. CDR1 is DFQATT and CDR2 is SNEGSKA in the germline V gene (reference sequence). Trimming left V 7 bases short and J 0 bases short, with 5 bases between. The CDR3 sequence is CSVASTDTQYF. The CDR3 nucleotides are TGCAGTGTGGCAAGCACAGATACGCAGTATTTT.

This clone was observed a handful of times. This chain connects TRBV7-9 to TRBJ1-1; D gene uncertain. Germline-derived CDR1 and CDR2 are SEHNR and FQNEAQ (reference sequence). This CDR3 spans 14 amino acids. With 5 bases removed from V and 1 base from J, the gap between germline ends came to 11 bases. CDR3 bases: TGTGCCAGCAGCGGCCGGGTCACGAACACTGAAGCTTTCTTT. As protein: CASSGRVTNTEAFF.

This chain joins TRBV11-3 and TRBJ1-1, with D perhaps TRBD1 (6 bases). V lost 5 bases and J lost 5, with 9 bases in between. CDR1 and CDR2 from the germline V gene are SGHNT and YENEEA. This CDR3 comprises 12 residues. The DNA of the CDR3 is TGTGCCAGCAGCACCCAGGGGACTGAAGCTTTCTTT. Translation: CASSTQGTEAFF.

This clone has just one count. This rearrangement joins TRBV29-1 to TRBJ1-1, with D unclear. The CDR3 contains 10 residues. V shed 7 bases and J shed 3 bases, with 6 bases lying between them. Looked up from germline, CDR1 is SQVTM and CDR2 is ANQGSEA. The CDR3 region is CSAYDTEAFF. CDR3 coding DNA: TGCAGCGCTTATGACACTGAAGCTTTCTTT.

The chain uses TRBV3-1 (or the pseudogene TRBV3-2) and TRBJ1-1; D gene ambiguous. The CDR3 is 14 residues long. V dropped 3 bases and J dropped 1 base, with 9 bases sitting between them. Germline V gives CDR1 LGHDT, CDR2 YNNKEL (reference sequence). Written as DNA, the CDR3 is TGTGCCAGCAGCCAGGGTACTACGAACACTGAAGCTTTCTTT. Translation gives CASSQGTTNTEAFF.

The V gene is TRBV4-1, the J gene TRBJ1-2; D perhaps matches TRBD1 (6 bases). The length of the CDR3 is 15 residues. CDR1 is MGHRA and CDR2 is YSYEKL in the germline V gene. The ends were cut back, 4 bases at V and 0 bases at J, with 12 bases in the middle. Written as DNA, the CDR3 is TGCGCCAGCAGCCGCCAAGGGGGGGCTAACTATGGCTACACCTTC. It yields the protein CASSRQGGANYGYTF.

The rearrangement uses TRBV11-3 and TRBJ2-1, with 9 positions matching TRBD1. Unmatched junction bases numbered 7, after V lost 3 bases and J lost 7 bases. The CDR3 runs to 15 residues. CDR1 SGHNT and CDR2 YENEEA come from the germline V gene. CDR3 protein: CASSFSGQGTNEQFF. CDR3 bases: TGTGCCAGCAGCTTCTCAGGACAGGGGACAAATGAGCAGTTCTTC.

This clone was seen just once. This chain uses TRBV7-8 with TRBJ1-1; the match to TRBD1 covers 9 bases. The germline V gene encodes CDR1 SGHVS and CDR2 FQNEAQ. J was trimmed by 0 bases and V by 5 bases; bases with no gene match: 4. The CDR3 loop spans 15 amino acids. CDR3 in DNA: TGTGCCAGCAGCAAAGGACAGGGGCTGAACACTGAAGCTTTCTTT. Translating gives CASSKGQGLNTEAFF.

CDR3 amino acids: CASSLGRPPQETQYF. The CDR3 DNA is TGTGCCAGCAGCCTTGGCAGGCCGCCCCAAGAGACCCAGTACTTC. The chain has TRBV7-9 and TRBJ2-5; no clear D gene. The CDR3 totals 15 residues. The V end was cut by 5 bases, the J end by 1 base, with 14 bases between. CDR1 and CDR2 (germline): SEHNR, FQNEAQ (reference sequence).

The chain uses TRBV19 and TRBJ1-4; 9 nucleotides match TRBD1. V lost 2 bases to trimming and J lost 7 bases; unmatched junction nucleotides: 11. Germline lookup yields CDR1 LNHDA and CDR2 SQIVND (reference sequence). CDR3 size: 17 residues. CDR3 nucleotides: TGTGCCAGTAGTATATTCCCTCAGACAGGGGGTGTTGAAAAACTGTTTTTT. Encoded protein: CASSIFPQTGGVEKLFF.

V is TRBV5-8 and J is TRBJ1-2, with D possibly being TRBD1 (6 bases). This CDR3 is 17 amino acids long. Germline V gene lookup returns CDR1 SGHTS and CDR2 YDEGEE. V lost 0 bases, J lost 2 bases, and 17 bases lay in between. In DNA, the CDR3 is TGTGCCAGCAGCTTGGCCGTAATAACAGGGCGGAACTATGGCTACACCTTC. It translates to CASSLAVITGRNYGYTF.

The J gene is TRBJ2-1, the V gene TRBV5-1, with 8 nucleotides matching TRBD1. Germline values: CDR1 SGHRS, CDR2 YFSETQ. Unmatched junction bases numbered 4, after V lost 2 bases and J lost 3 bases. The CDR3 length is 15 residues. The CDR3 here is CASSFSGQGYNEQFF. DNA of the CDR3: TGCGCCAGCAGCTTTAGTGGACAGGGCTACAATGAGCAGTTCTTC.

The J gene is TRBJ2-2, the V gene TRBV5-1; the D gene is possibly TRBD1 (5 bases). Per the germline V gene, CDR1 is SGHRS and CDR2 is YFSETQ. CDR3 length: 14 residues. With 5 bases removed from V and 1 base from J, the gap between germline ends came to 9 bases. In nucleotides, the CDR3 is TGCGCCAGCAGAGCGACAGAGAACACCGGGGAGCTGTTTTTT. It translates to CASRATENTGELFF.

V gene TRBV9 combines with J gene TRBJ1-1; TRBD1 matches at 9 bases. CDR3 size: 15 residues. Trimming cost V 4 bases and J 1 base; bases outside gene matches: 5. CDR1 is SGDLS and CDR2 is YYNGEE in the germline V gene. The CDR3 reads CASSPPGQGNTEAFF. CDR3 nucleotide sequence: TGTGCCAGCAGCCCTCCGGGACAGGGGAACACTGAAGCTTTCTTT.

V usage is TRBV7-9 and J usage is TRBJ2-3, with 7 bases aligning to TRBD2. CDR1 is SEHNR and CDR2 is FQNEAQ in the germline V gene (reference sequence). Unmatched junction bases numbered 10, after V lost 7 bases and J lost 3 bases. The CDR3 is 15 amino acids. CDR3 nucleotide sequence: TGTGCCAGCACCAGAGGGACTACAACTACAGATACGCAGTATTTT. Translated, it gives CASTRGTTTTDTQYF.

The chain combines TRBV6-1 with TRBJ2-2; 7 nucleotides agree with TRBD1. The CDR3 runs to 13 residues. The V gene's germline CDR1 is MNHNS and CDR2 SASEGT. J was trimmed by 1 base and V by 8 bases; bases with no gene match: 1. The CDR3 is CASGDRNTGELFF. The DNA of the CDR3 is TGTGCCAGCGGGGACAGGAACACCGGGGAGCTGTTTTTT.

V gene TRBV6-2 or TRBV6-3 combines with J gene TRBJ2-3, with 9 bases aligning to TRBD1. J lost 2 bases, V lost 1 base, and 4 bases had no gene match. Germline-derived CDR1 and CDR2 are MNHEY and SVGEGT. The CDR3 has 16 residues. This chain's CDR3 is CASSYLDRGNTDTQYF. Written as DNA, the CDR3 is TGTGCCAGCAGTTACTTGGACAGGGGAAACACAGATACGCAGTATTTT.